A selection of T cell receptor beta chains follows, all from one sample in a study of regulatory and conventional T cells in RAG deficiency. TCRdb's table, derived via immunoSEQ multiplex PCR, lists solely in-frame clones and lacks some. The profile shows tens of thousands of clones, 90% to 95% of them singletons. The sample was also reused in another study, on regulatory T cells.

The sample comprised CD25- CD4+ T cells sorted from blood. The receptors were sampled from a human donor in good health. CDR3s include the opening cysteine and the closing phenylalanine or tryptophan. D genes are given only for firm matches. A clone size is listed for some rows: how often the clone was seen (once, few, many), or a class if it is expanded.

D gene: NA
clone size: NA
V gene: TRBV5-1
J gene: TRBJ1-5
CDR3 DNA: TGCGCCAGCAGCTTGGGTACAGTAAATCAGCCCCAGCATTTT
CDR3 protein: CASSLGTVNQPQHF

D gene: TRBD1
clone size: NA
V gene: TRBV19
J gene: TRBJ1-3
CDR3 DNA: TGTGCCAGTCGCCAAAGACAGGGCCAAGGAGGAAACACCATATATTTT
CDR3 protein: CASRQRQGQGGNTIYF

D gene: TRBD2
clone size: NA
V gene: TRBV5-1
J gene: TRBJ2-5
CDR3 DNA: TGCGCCAGCAGTATCGCGGGGGAAAGACAAGAGACCCAGTACTTC
CDR3 protein: CASSIAGERQETQYF

D gene: TRBD2
clone size: NA
V gene: TRBV4-2
J gene: TRBJ2-1
CDR3 DNA: TGTGCCAGCAGCCACGGACTAGCGGGGGGAAATGAGCAGTTCTTC
CDR3 protein: CASSHGLAGGNEQFF

D gene: TRBD2
clone size: NA
V gene: TRBV11-2
J gene: TRBJ2-5
CDR3 DNA: TGTGCCAGCAGCTTAAATAGGAAGCGGGGGCCCAGAGAGACCCAGTACTTC
CDR3 protein: CASSLNRKRGPRETQYF

D gene: NA
clone size: once
V gene: TRBV10-2
J gene: TRBJ2-7
CDR3 DNA: TGCGCCAGCACCAGAGGGCGGTACGAGCAGTACTTC
CDR3 protein: CASTRGRYEQYF

D gene: NA
clone size: NA
V gene: TRBV9
J gene: TRBJ1-3
CDR3 DNA: TGTGCCAGCGGCGCCTCCACATTCTCTGGAAACACCATATATTTT
CDR3 protein: CASGASTFSGNTIYF

D gene: NA
clone size: NA
V gene: TRBV13
J gene: TRBJ2-7
CDR3 DNA: TGTGCCAGCAGCTCCTCCGAGGACTACGAGCAGTACTTC
CDR3 protein: CASSSSEDYEQYF

D gene: NA
clone size: NA
V gene: TRBV27
J gene: TRBJ1-1
CDR3 DNA: TGTGCCAGCAGTTTATACGCGGATCCGAACACTGAAGCTTTCTTT
CDR3 protein: CASSLYADPNTEAFF

D gene: TRBD1
clone size: NA
V gene: TRBV7-2
J gene: TRBJ1-6
CDR3 DNA: TGTGCCAGCAGCTTTACAGGGGCTTCACCCCTCCACTTT
CDR3 protein: CASSFTGASPLHF

D gene: NA
clone size: once
V gene: TRBV5-6
J gene: TRBJ2-5
CDR3 DNA: TGTGCCAGTTACAGCAGCCCCCAAGAGACCCAGTACTTC
CDR3 protein: CASYSSPQETQYF

D gene: TRBD1
clone size: NA
V gene: TRBV28
J gene: TRBJ1-2
CDR3 DNA: TGTGCCAGCAGTCTCAAGGGACAGTACTATGGCTACACCTTC
CDR3 protein: CASSLKGQYYGYTF

D gene: NA
clone size: NA
V gene: TRBV27
J gene: TRBJ2-5
CDR3 DNA: TGTGCCAGCAGCTCTCGGGGCCGGGCCGGGGGAGAGACCCAGTACTTC
CDR3 protein: CASSSRGRAGGETQYF

D gene: NA
clone size: NA
V gene: TRBV18
J gene: TRBJ2-5
CDR3 DNA: TGTGCCAGCTCACCACCGGCGGGTTTCCAAGAGACCCAGTACTTC
CDR3 protein: CASSPPAGFQETQYF

D gene: TRBD1
clone size: NA
V gene: TRBV5-1
J gene: TRBJ1-2
CDR3 DNA: TGCGCCAGCAGCGGCGGACAGGGGCTCTTCTATGGCTACACCTTC
CDR3 protein: CASSGGQGLFYGYTF

D gene: TRBD1
clone size: NA
V gene: TRBV19
J gene: TRBJ1-1
CDR3 DNA: TGTGCCAGTAGTACTACGTGGGCAGGGGGCACTGAAGCTTTCTTT
CDR3 protein: CASSTTWAGGTEAFF

D gene: TRBD2
clone size: NA
V gene: TRBV6-5
J gene: TRBJ2-7
CDR3 DNA: TGTGCCAGCAGTGCTGGCGGGAGCTCCTACGAGCAGTACTTC
CDR3 protein: CASSAGGSSYEQYF

D gene: NA
clone size: NA
V gene: TRBV7-3
J gene: TRBJ2-3
CDR3 DNA: TGTGCCAGCAGCCCCCAAGCAGGCCCCCTCACAGATACGCAGTATTTT
CDR3 protein: CASSPQAGPLTDTQYF

D gene: TRBD2
clone size: NA
V gene: TRBV6-1
J gene: TRBJ2-7
CDR3 DNA: TGTGCCAGCCCAAAGACTAGCGGGGCCTACGAGCAGTACTTC
CDR3 protein: CASPKTSGAYEQYF

D gene: TRBD1
clone size: NA
V gene: TRBV27
J gene: TRBJ2-4
CDR3 DNA: TGTGCCAGCAGTCCGACGTATGGAGCAGGGGGCAACATTCAGTACTTC
CDR3 protein: CASSPTYGAGGNIQYF

D gene: NA
clone size: NA
V gene: TRBV9
J gene: TRBJ1-4
CDR3 DNA: TGTGCCAGCAGCCCGCTTGAGGGTACCAATGAAAAACTGTTTTTT
CDR3 protein: CASSPLEGTNEKLFF

D gene: TRBD1
clone size: NA
V gene: TRBV11-1
J gene: TRBJ1-3
CDR3 DNA: TGTGCCAGCAGCTTCGCGGACAGGGGAAACACCATATATTTT
CDR3 protein: CASSFADRGNTIYF

D gene: NA
clone size: NA
V gene: TRBV6-5
J gene: TRBJ1-1
CDR3 DNA: TGTGCCAGCAGTTACAGCAGGGGCGACACTGAAGCTTTCTTT
CDR3 protein: CASSYSRGDTEAFF

D gene: NA
clone size: once
V gene: TRBV7-9
J gene: TRBJ2-1
CDR3 DNA: TGTGCCAGCGTCTCTAGGGGGGGGGCCTACAATGAGCAGTTCTTC
CDR3 protein: CASVSRGGAYNEQFF

D gene: TRBD1
clone size: NA
V gene: TRBV4-2
J gene: TRBJ1-6
CDR3 DNA: TGTGCCAGCAGCTGGACACCGGGACAGGGTGGGTCCCCCCTCCACTTT
CDR3 protein: CASSWTPGQGGSPLHF

D gene: NA
clone size: NA
V gene: TRBV5-6
J gene: TRBJ1-6
CDR3 DNA: TGTGCCAGCGGGGCCTCATTGTCCACCTATAATTCACCCCTCCACTTT
CDR3 protein: CASGASLSTYNSPLHF

D gene: NA
clone size: NA
V gene: TRBV19
J gene: TRBJ1-1
CDR3 DNA: TGTGCCAGTAGTCTCGGGGATCTCACTGAAGCTTTCTTT
CDR3 protein: CASSLGDLTEAFF

D gene: NA
clone size: NA
V gene: TRBV2
J gene: TRBJ1-1
CDR3 DNA: TGTGCCAGCAGTGTAACAGGGTTGACCACTGAAGCTTTCTTT
CDR3 protein: CASSVTGLTTEAFF

D gene: NA
clone size: NA
V gene: TRBV7-7
J gene: TRBJ2-5
CDR3 DNA: TGTGCTAGCAGCTTAGCGGCAGGGCGGGAGACCCAGTACTTC
CDR3 protein: CASSLAAGRETQYF